The rows below give T cell receptor beta chains drawn from one sample of a study of CD8+CD57+ T cells in acquired aplastic anemia. Each CDR3 protein is one row after TCRdb ran MiXCR on the reads. The sample records about 190,000 distinct CDR3 sequences, roughly 56% being singletons. Sequencing input: sorted CD4+, CD8+, or CD8+CD57+ T cells (not recorded which) from PBMCs. The origin of the receptors is a human donor in good health, serving as a control. CDR3s include the opening cysteine and the closing phenylalanine or tryptophan. The D gene is left open where the match is weak. A clone size is listed for some rows: how often the clone was seen (once, few, many), or a class if it is expanded.

clone_size	j_call	v_call	d_call	cdr3_aa	cdr3_nt
.	TRBJ1-5	TRBV2	.	CASSRLRFNDNQPQHF	TGTGCCAGCAGTCGCCTTCGGTTCAATGACAATCAGCCCCAGCATTTT
many	TRBJ1-6	TRBV6-5	.	CASSYREGGNSPLHF	TGTGCCAGCAGTTACAGAGAGGGGGGTAATTCACCCCTCCACTTT
.	TRBJ2-5	TRBV11-2	.	CASSSDRRGTQYF	TGTGCCAGCAGCTCTGACCGGCGGGGGACCCAGTACTTC
many	TRBJ1-4	TRBV12-3/TRBV12-4	.	CASSLPPFNEKLFF	TGTGCCAGCAGTCTTCCCCCGTTTAATGAAAAACTGTTTTTT
.	TRBJ1-6	TRBV25-1	.	CASSEVSGESPLHF	TGTGCCAGCAGTGAAGTGTCAGGGGAATCACCCCTCCACTTT
.	TRBJ2-3	TRBV20-1	.	CSAKTPGQNTQYF	TGCAGTGCTAAAACCCCTGGACAAAATACGCAGTATTTT
.	TRBJ2-1	TRBV9	.	CASSVAGSYNEQFF	TGTGCCAGCAGCGTAGCAGGGTCCTACAATGAGCAGTTCTTC
many	TRBJ2-7	TRBV5-1	TRBD2	CASSLGGLASTYEQYF	TGCGCCAGCAGCTTGGGCGGACTAGCGTCGACCTACGAGCAGTACTTC
.	TRBJ1-2	TRBV18	TRBD1	CASSPTGGRWDGYTF	TGTGCCAGCTCACCTACAGGGGGCCGATGGGATGGCTACACCTTC
.	TRBJ2-5	TRBV7-2	.	CASRSGCCSAANQETQYF	TGTGCCAGCAGATCGGGGTGTTGTAGCGCTGCTAACCAAGAGACCCAGTACTTC
many	TRBJ2-3	TRBV2	TRBD2	CASSRTSGGGGDTQYF	TGTGCCAGCAGCAGGACTAGCGGGGGGGGGGGGGATACGCAGTATTTT
.	TRBJ1-2	TRBV13	.	CASSLFPGDYGYTF	TGTGCCAGCAGCTTATTTCCAGGGGACTATGGCTACACCTTC
many	TRBJ1-4	TRBV10-3	TRBD1	CAIGPGTGEEDEKLFF	TGTGCCATCGGCCCCGGGACAGGGGAAGAGGATGAAAAACTGTTTTTT
.	TRBJ1-1	TRBV2	.	CASRSDSTRAFF	TGTGCCAGCAGGTCGGACTCGACTAGGGCTTTCTTT
.	TRBJ2-2	TRBV7-3	.	CASNVGAANTGELFF	TGTGCCAGCAACGTCGGAGCAGCGAACACCGGGGAGCTGTTTTTT
once	TRBJ1-2	TRBV15	TRBD1	CATSREPRGPEGYTF	TGTGCCACCAGCAGAGAGCCCAGGGGGCCTGAGGGCTACACCTTC
.	TRBJ2-5	TRBV7-2	TRBD1	CASRPGTGRNNQPQYF	TGTGCCAGCAGACCTGGGACAGGGAGGAACAATCAGCCCCAGTACTTC
.	TRBJ1-2	TRBV15	.	CATSRVDTYGYTF	TGTGCCACCAGCAGAGTGGACACCTATGGCTACACCTTC
many	TRBJ1-1	TRBV7-2	.	CASSLAQQGSVFTEAFF	TGTGCCAGCAGCTTAGCACAACAGGGTTCGGTGTTCACTGAAGCTTTCTTT
.	TRBJ2-2	TRBV10-3	.	CAISTYGGSGTGELFF	TGTGCCATCAGTACCTACGGGGGTTCGGGCACCGGGGAGCTGTTTTTT
many	TRBJ2-3	TRBV27	TRBD1	CASSLGTAYTDTQYF	TGTGCCAGCAGTTTGGGGACAGCCTACACAGATACGCAGTATTTT
.	TRBJ2-7	TRBV15	TRBD1	CATSSPQTGASYEQYF	TGTGCCACCAGCAGCCCACAGACAGGGGCTAGCTACGAGCAGTACTTC
.	TRBJ2-1	TRBV29-1	TRBD1	CSVLLGQNYNEQFF	TGCAGCGTTCTCTTGGGACAGAACTACAATGAGCAGTTCTTC
.	TRBJ2-7	TRBV10-3	TRBD2	CAISESAGWASGVLHEQYF	TGTGCCATCAGTGAATCGGCGGGGTGGGCTAGCGGGGTGTTGCACGAGCAGTACTTC
many	TRBJ1-5	TRBV7-2	.	CASSSAGLPQHF	TGTGCCAGCAGCTCCGCAGGGCTGCCCCAGCATTTT
.	TRBJ2-5	TRBV20-1	TRBD1	CSATLDRGSQYF	TGCAGTGCCACCCTGGACAGGGGATCTCAGTACTTC
.	TRBJ2-3	TRBV11-1	TRBD1	CASSPGTGDRGRYF	TGTGCCAGCAGCCCCGGGACAGGCGACAGGGGTAGGTATTTT
.	TRBJ1-5	TRBV7-9	.	CASIPVHQPQHF	TGTGCCAGCATCCCGGTCCATCAGCCCCAGCATTTT
few	TRBJ1-1	TRBV18	TRBD1	CASSPRTGGGTEAFF	TGTGCCAGCTCACCTAGGACAGGGGGGGGCACTGAAGCTTTCTTT
.	TRBJ2-7	TRBV5-1	.	CASSTTGNYEQYF	TGTGCCAGCAGCACTACAGGGAACTACGAGCAGTACTTC
.	TRBJ1-2	TRBV10-1	.	CASRGVGSNGYTF	TGCGCCAGCAGGGGAGTTGGGTCGAATGGCTACACCTTC
.	TRBJ2-1	TRBV7-2	TRBD2	CASSFRQVAGGPQFF	TGTGCCAGCAGCTTCAGGCAAGTAGCGGGGGGACCGCAGTTCTTC
many	TRBJ1-2	TRBV5-1	TRBD1	CASSLEVRDRGQGGYTF	TGCGCCAGCAGCTTGGAGGTTCGGGACAGGGGGCAAGGCGGCTACACCTTC
many	TRBJ1-5	TRBV6-1	.	CASSRLNVVGQHF	TGTGCCAGCAGTAGACTGAATGTCGTGGGGCAGCATTTT
.	TRBJ1-2	TRBV20-1	TRBD1	CSATKGTAYGYTF	TGCAGTGCTACAAAAGGGACAGCCTATGGCTACACCTTC
.	TRBJ2-7	TRBV19	.	CATLDGSYEQYF	TGTGCCACTCTGGACGGCTCCTACGAGCAGTACTTC
.	TRBJ2-2	TRBV9	TRBD1	CASSVATGGNTGELFF	TGTGCCAGCAGCGTAGCAACAGGGGGGAACACCGGGGAGCTGTTTTTT
few	TRBJ2-5	TRBV28	TRBD1	CASSSPGTVQETQYF	TGTGCCAGCAGTTCCCCCGGGACAGTCCAAGAGACCCAGTACTTC
.	TRBJ1-5	TRBV5-1	.	CASSLNGGGQPQHF	TGCGCCAGCAGCTTGAATGGGGGGGGCCAGCCCCAGCATTTT
.	TRBJ1-1	TRBV20-1	TRBD1	CSARVQDRGDVEAFF	TGCAGTGCTAGAGTACAGGACAGGGGAGACGTCGAAGCTTTCTTT
.	TRBJ1-6	TRBV12-3/TRBV12-4	.	CASNIEVYNSPLHF	TGTGCCAGCAACATCGAGGTTTATAATTCACCCCTCCACTTT
many	TRBJ1-6	TRBV5-1	TRBD1	CASSSGQVWSPLHF	TGCGCCAGCAGCTCAGGACAGGTATGGTCACCCCTCCACTTT
.	TRBJ1-1	TRBV24-1	.	CATRTGNTEAFF	TGTGCCACCAGGACAGGTAACACTGAAGCTTTCTTT
.	TRBJ1-1	TRBV18	.	CASSPGGYVNTEAFF	TGTGCCAGCTCGCCCGGGGGGTACGTGAACACTGAAGCTTTCTTT
many	TRBJ2-2	TRBV19	TRBD1	CATSPGQGNTGELFF	TGTGCCACCTCACCGGGACAGGGGAACACCGGGGAGCTGTTTTTT
.	TRBJ2-1	TRBV7-6	.	CASSLDSLTTQWNEQFF	TGTGCCAGCAGCTTGGACTCTCTTACGACCCAGTGGAATGAGCAGTTCTTC
many	TRBJ1-6	TRBV7-2	.	CASSLDPGTNRSPLHF	TGTGCCAGCAGCTTAGACCCCGGGACAAACCGTTCACCCCTCCACTTT
.	TRBJ1-5	TRBV12-3/TRBV12-4	.	CASSSSGSYSNQPQHF	TGTGCCAGCAGTTCCTCGGGCAGTTATAGCAATCAGCCCCAGCATTTT
many	TRBJ2-1	TRBV12-3/TRBV12-4	.	CASSFQGPPNNEQFF	TGTGCCAGCAGTTTTCAGGGACCCCCTAACAATGAGCAGTTCTTC
.	TRBJ1-3	TRBV7-2	.	CASRGGGTNTIYF	TGTGCCAGCAGGGGCGGGGGGACGAACACCATATATTTT
.	TRBJ2-7	TRBV5-6	.	CASSSGGRGRSSYEQYF	TGTGCCAGCAGCTCGGGCGGTCGAGGGCGGAGCTCCTACGAGCAGTACTTC
many	TRBJ2-3	TRBV7-2	.	CASSLDRGGTDTQYF	TGTGCCAGCAGCTTAGATAGGGGGGGCACAGATACGCAGTATTTT
.	TRBJ2-3	TRBV20-1	.	CSAPTRGTEVTDTQYF	TGCAGTGCTCCTACTCGGGGGACCGAAGTCACAGATACGCAGTATTTT